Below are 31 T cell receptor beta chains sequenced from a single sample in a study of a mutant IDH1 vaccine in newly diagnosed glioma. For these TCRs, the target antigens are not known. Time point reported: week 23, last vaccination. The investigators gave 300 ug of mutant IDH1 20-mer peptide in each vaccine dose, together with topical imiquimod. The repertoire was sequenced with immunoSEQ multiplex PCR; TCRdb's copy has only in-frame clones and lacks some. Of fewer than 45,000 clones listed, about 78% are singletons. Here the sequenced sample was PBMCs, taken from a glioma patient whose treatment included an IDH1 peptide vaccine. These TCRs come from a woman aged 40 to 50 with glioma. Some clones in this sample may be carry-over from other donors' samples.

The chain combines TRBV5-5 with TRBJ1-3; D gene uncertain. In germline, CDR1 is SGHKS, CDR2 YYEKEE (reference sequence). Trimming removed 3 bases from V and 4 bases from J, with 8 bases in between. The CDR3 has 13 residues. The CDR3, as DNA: TGTGCCAGCAGCTCGAGAGACGGAAACACCATATATTTT. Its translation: CASSSRDGNTIYF.

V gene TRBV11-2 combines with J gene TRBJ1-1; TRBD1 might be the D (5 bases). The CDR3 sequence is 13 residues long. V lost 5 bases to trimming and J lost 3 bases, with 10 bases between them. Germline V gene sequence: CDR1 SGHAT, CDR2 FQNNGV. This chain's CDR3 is CASSDRTYTEAFF. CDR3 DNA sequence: TGTGCCAGCAGCGACCGGACATACACTGAAGCTTTCTTT. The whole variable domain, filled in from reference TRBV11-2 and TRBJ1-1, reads EAGVAQSPRYKIIEKRQSVAFWCNPISGHATLYWYQQILGQGPKLLIQFQNNGVVDDSQLPKDRFSAERLKGVDSTLKIQPAKLEDSAVYLCASSDRTYTEAFFGQGTRLTVV.

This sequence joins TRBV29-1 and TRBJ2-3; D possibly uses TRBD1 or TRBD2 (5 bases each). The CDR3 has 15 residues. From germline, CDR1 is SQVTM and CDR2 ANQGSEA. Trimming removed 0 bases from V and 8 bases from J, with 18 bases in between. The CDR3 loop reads CSVEDQSGFGGTQYF. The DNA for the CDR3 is TGCAGCGTTGAAGATCAGAGTGGATTTGGGGGTACGCAGTATTTT.

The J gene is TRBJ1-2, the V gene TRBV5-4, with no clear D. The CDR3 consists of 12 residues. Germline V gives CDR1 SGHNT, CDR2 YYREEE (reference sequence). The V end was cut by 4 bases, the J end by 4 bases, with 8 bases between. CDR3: CASSPDGYGYTF. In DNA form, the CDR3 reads TGTGCCAGCAGCCCGGACGGCTATGGCTACACCTTC.

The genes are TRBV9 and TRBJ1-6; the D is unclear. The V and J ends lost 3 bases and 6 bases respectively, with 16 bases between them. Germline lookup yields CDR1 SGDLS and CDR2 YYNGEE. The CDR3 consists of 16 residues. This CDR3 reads CASSASLGSLNSPLHF. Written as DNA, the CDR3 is TGTGCCAGCAGCGCTTCTTTGGGCAGTCTTAATTCACCCCTCCACTTT.

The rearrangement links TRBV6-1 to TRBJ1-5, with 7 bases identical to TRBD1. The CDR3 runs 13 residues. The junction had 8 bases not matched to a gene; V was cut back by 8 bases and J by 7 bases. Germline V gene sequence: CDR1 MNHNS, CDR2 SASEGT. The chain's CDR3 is CASSRQGEQPQHF. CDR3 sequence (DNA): TGTGCCAGCTCTCGACAGGGCGAACAGCCCCAGCATTTT.

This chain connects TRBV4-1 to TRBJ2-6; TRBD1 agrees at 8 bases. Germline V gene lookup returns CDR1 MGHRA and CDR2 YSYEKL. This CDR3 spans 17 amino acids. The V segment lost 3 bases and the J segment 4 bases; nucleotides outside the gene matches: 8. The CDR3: CASSHLTGVGGANVLTF. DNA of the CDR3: TGCGCCAGCAGCCACTTGACAGGGGTGGGGGGGGCCAACGTCCTGACTTTC.

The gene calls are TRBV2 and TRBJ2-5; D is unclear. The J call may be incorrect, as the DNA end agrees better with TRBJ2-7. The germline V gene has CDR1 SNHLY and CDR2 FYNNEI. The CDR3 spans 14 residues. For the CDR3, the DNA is TGTGCCAGCAGGCCTACACAACGGTCCTACGAGCAGTACTTC. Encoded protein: CASRPTQRSYEQYF.

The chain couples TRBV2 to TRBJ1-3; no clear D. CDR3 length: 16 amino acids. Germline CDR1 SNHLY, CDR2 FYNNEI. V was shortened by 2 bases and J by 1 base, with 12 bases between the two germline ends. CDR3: CASSESWAPSGNTIYF. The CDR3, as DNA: TGTGCCAGCAGTGAAAGTTGGGCGCCTTCTGGAAACACCATATATTTT.

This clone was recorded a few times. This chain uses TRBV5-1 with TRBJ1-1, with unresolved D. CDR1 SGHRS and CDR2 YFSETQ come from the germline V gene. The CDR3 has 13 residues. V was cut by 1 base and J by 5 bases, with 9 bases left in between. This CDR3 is CASSLTWKTEAFF. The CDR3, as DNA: TGCGCCAGCAGCTTGACTTGGAAGACTGAAGCTTTCTTT. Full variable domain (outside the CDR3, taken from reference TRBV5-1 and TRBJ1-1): KAGVTQTPRYLIKTRGQQVTLSCSPISGHRSVSWYQQTPGQGLQFLFEYFSETQRNKGNFPGRFSGRQFSNSRSEMNVSTLELGDSALYLCASSLTWKTEAFFGQGTRLTVV.

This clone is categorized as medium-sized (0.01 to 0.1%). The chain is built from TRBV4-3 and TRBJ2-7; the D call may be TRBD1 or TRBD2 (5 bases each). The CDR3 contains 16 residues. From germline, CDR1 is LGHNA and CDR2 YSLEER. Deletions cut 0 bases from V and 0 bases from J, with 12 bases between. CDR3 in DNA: TGCGCCAGCAGCCAAGATCCGGGACGGCCCTCCTACGAGCAGTACTTC. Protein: CASSQDPGRPSYEQYF.

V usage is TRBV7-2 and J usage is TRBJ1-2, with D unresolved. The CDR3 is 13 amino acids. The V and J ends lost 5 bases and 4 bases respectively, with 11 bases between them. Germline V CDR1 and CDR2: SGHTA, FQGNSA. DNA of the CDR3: TGTGCCAGCAGCCAGGAATACTTCTATGGCTACACCTTC. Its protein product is CASSQEYFYGYTF.

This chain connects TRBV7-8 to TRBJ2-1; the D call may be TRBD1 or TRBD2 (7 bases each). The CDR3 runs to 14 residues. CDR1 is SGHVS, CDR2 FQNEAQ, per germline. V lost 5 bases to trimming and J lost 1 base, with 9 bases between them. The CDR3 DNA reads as TGTGCCAGCAGCCAGGGGGGGTCCTACAATGAGCAGTTCTTC. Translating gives CASSQGGSYNEQFF.

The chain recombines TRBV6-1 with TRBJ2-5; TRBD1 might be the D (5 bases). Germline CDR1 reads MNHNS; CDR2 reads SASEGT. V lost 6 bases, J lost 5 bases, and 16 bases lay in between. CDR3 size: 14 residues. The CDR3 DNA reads TGTGCCAGCAGCCAGGGTCTCAATGGGGAGACCCAGTACTTC. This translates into CASSQGLNGETQYF.

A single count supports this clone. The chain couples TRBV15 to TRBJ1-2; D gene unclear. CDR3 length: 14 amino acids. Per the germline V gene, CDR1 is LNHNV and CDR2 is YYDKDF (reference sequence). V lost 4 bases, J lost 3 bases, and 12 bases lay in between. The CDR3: CATSTGRSDYGYTF. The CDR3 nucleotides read TGTGCCACCAGCACTGGACGGTCGGACTATGGCTACACCTTC.

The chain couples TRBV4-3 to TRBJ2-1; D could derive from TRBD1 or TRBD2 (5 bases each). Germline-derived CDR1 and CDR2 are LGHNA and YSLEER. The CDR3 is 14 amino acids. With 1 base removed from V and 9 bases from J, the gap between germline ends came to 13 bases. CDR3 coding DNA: TGCGCCAGCAGCCAAGGGGGGACGGCAGGTGAGCAGTTCTTC. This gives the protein CASSQGGTAGEQFF.

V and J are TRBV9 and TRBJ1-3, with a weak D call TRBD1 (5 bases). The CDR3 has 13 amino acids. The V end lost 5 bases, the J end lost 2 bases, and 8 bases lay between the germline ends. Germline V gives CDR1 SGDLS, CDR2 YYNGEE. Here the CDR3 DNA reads TGTGCCAGCAGGGGACGTCCTGGAAACACCATATATTTT. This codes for CASRGRPGNTIYF.

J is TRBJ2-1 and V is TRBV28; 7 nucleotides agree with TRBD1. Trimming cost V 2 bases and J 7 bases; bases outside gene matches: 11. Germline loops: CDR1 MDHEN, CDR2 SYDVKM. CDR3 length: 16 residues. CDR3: CASSLRGQAVWNEQFF. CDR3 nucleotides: TGTGCCAGCAGTTTACGAGGACAGGCGGTCTGGAATGAGCAGTTCTTC.

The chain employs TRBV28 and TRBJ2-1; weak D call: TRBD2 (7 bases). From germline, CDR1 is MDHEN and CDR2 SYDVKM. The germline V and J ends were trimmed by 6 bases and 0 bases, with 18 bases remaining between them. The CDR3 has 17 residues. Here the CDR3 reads CASRPSKGGASYNEQFF. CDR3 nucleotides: TGTGCCAGCAGGCCATCCAAGGGGGGGGCCTCCTACAATGAGCAGTTCTTC.

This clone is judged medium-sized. The CDR3 sequence: CASKGRTNEKLFF. The DNA for the CDR3 is TGTGCCAGTAAGGGTCGGACAAATGAAAAACTGTTTTTT. The chain has TRBV19 and TRBJ1-4; TRBD1 is a possible D gene (5 bases). This CDR3 has 13 amino acids. Trimming shortened V by 7 bases and J by 5 bases, and 11 bases separated the two germline ends. In germline, CDR1 is LNHDA, CDR2 SQIVND (reference sequence).

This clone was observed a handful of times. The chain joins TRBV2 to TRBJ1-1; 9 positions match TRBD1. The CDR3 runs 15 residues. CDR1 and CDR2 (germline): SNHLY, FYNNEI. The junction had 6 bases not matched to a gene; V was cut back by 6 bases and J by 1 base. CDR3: CASRIQGQGNTEAFF. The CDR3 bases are TGTGCCAGCAGGATACAGGGACAGGGGAACACTGAAGCTTTCTTT.

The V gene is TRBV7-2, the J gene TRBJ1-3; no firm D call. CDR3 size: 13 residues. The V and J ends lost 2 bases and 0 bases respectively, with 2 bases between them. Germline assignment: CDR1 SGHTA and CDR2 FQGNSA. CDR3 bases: TGTGCCAGCAGCTTAAACTCTGGAAACACCATATATTTT. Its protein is CASSLNSGNTIYF.

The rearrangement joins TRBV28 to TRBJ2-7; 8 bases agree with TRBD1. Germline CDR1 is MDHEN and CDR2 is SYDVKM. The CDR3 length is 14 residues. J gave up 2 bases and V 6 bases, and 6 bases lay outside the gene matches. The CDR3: CASRRDRLTYEQYF. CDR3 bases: TGTGCCAGCAGACGGGACAGGCTAACCTACGAGCAGTACTTC.

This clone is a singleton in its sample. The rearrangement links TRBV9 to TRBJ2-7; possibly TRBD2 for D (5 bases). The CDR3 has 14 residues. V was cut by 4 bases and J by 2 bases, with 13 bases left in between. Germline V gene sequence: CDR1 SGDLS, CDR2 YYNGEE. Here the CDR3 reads CASSPSLETYEQYF. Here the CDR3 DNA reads TGTGCCAGCAGCCCCTCACTAGAAACCTACGAGCAGTACTTC.

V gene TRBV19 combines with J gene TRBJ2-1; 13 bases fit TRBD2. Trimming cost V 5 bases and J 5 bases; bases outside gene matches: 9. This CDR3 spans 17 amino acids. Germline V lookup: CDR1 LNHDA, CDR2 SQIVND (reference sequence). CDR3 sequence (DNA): TGTGCCAGTAGTCCCCCCTCGGGACTAGCGGGAAACAATGAGCAGTTCTTC. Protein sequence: CASSPPSGLAGNNEQFF.

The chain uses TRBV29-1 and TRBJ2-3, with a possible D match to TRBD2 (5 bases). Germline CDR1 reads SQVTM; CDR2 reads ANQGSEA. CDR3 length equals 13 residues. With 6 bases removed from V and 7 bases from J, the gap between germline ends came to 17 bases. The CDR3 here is CSVYTRVKNTQYF. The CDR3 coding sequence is TGCAGCGTGTATACTAGAGTCAAGAATACGCAGTATTTT.

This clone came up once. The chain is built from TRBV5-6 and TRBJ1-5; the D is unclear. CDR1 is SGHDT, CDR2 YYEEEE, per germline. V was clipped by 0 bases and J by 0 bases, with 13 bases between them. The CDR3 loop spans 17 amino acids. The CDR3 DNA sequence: TGTGCCAGCAGCTTGGTCATCAAGAGAGATAGCAATCAGCCCCAGCATTTT. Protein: CASSLVIKRDSNQPQHF.

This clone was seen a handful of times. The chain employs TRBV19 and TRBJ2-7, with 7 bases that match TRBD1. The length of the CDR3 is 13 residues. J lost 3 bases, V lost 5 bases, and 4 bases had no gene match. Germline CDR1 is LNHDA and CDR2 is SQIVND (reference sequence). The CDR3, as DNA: TGTGCCAGTAGTCTAACAGGGGTCTACGAGCAGTACTTC. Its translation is CASSLTGVYEQYF.

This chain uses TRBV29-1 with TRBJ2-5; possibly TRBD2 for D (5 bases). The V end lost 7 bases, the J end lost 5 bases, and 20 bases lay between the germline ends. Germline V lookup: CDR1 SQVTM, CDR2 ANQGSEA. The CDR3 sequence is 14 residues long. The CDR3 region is CSAHRMGAGETQYF. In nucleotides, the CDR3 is TGCAGCGCCCATCGTATGGGAGCCGGTGAGACCCAGTACTTC.

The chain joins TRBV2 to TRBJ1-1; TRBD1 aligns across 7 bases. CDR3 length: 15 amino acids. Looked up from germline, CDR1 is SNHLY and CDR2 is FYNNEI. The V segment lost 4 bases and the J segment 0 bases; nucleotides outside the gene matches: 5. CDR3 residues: CASSGQGLVNTEAFF. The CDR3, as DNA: TGTGCCAGCAGTGGACAGGGATTGGTGAACACTGAAGCTTTCTTT.

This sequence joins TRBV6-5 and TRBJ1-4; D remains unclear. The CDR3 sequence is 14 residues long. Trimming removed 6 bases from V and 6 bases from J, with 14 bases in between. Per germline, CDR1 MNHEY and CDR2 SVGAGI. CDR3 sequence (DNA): TGTGCCAGCAGACTCGGAAGATTCGATGAAAAACTGTTTTTT. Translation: CASRLGRFDEKLFF.